These 2 T cell receptor beta chains share one sample of origin, sequenced in a study of blood T cell repertoires in COVID-19. Profiled with immunoSEQ multiplex PCR; TCRdb holds only in-frame clones, not every one. The sample lists about 210,000 clones, 84% seen once, with 3.2% in the top ten. The sample comprised PBMCs or T cells enriched from blood (not recorded which). The source is a woman in her thirties who had been exposed to COVID-19.

This clone was detected a few times. The rearrangement joins TRBV6-5 to TRBJ1-1; D ambiguous. The V gene lost 2 bases and the J gene lost 0 bases, with 10 bases spanning the gap. The germline CDR1 and CDR2 sequences are MNHEY and SVGAGI. This CDR3 is built from 15 residues. CDR3 sequence reads: CASSYNTRMNTEAFF. CDR3 sequence (DNA): TGTGCCAGCAGTTACAATACAAGAATGAACACTGAAGCTTTCTTT.

This clone showed up just once. This sequence joins TRBV9 and TRBJ2-3; 9 nucleotides align to TRBD2. The junction had 5 bases not matched to a gene; V was cut back by 2 bases and J by 4 bases. The CDR3 runs 15 residues. Germline-derived CDR1 and CDR2 are SGDLS and YYNGEE. For the CDR3, the DNA is TGTGCCAGCAGCGTGACACTAGCGGGTTCAGATACGCAGTATTTT. Residues: CASSVTLAGSDTQYF.